These T cell receptor beta chains were read from a single sample in a study of cytomegalovirus exposure and HLA in healthy donors. TCRdb's table, derived via immunoSEQ multiplex PCR, lists solely in-frame clones and lacks some. The sample holds approximately 88,000 clones, 64% seen once. Sequencing was carried out using PBMCs. Every receptor here comes from a man in his sixties in good health and CMV-seronegative. Each CDR3 is given with its conserved first and last residue. Each record gives: J gene, CDR3 length, D gene, V gene, clone size, CDR3 DNA, CDR3 protein. The D gene is left open where the match is weak. Size is stated for part of the rows, as once, few or many counts, or as a class when the clone is expanded.

j_call: TRBJ1-5
cdr3_length: 11
d_call: NA
v_call: TRBV28
clone_size: NA
cdr3_nt: TGTGCCACTTCAGGGGATCAGCCCCAGCATTTT
cdr3_aa: CATSGDQPQHF

j_call: TRBJ1-2
cdr3_length: 12
d_call: TRBD1
v_call: TRBV5-6
clone_size: NA
cdr3_nt: TGTGCCAGCAGCAAGACAGGGGTTGGCTACACCTTC
cdr3_aa: CASSKTGVGYTF

j_call: TRBJ1-2
cdr3_length: 11
d_call: NA
v_call: TRBV20-1
clone_size: few
cdr3_nt: TGCAGTGCTAGAAAGGGGTATGGCTACACCTTC
cdr3_aa: CSARKGYGYTF

j_call: TRBJ1-6
cdr3_length: 15
d_call: TRBD1
v_call: TRBV28
clone_size: NA
cdr3_nt: TGTGCCAGCAGTCCCGGACAGGGAATTAATTCACCCCTCCACTTT
cdr3_aa: CASSPGQGINSPLHF

j_call: TRBJ1-2
cdr3_length: 16
d_call: NA
v_call: TRBV18
clone_size: NA
cdr3_nt: TGTGCCAGCTCACCCCTGGGGCGAGACGCTAACTATGGCTACACCTTC
cdr3_aa: CASSPLGRDANYGYTF

j_call: TRBJ1-1
cdr3_length: 15
d_call: TRBD1
v_call: TRBV19
clone_size: NA
cdr3_nt: TGTGCCAGTAGCGACAGGGGGCTTATGAACACTGAAGCTTTCTTT
cdr3_aa: CASSDRGLMNTEAFF

j_call: TRBJ2-7
cdr3_length: 13
d_call: NA
v_call: TRBV11-1
clone_size: NA
cdr3_nt: TGTGCCAGCGCCCCACAACGTTACTACGAGCAGTACTTC
cdr3_aa: CASAPQRYYEQYF

j_call: TRBJ2-7
cdr3_length: 11
d_call: NA
v_call: TRBV20-1
clone_size: NA
cdr3_nt: TGCAGTGCTAGGGACAACTACGAGCAGTACTTC
cdr3_aa: CSARDNYEQYF

j_call: TRBJ1-3
cdr3_length: 16
d_call: TRBD1
v_call: TRBV5-6
clone_size: NA
cdr3_nt: TGTGCCAGCAGCTTCAGTGACAGGGACTTTGCGAACACCATATATTTT
cdr3_aa: CASSFSDRDFANTIYF

j_call: TRBJ2-5
cdr3_length: 14
d_call: TRBD2
v_call: TRBV7-3
clone_size: medium-sized
cdr3_nt: TGTGCCAGCAGCTTCGGTGGGGGGGGAGAGACCCAGTACTTC
cdr3_aa: CASSFGGGGETQYF

j_call: TRBJ2-7
cdr3_length: 13
d_call: NA
v_call: TRBV2
clone_size: NA
cdr3_nt: TGTGCCAGCAGTGAACAGGATCCCTACGAGCAGTACTTC
cdr3_aa: CASSEQDPYEQYF

j_call: TRBJ1-6
cdr3_length: 14
d_call: NA
v_call: TRBV5-1
clone_size: NA
cdr3_nt: TGCGCCAGCAGCTTTAAGGAGGGCAATTCACCCCTCCACTTT
cdr3_aa: CASSFKEGNSPLHF

j_call: TRBJ1-2
cdr3_length: 14
d_call: TRBD1
v_call: TRBV10-3
clone_size: NA
cdr3_nt: TGTGCCATCAGTGAGTGGGACAGGGTAGGCGGCTACACCTTC
cdr3_aa: CAISEWDRVGGYTF

j_call: TRBJ2-1
cdr3_length: 14
d_call: TRBD2
v_call: TRBV27
clone_size: NA
cdr3_nt: TGTGCCAGCGGAGTAGCGGGATATCGGGATGAGCAGTTCTTC
cdr3_aa: CASGVAGYRDEQFF

j_call: TRBJ1-5
cdr3_length: 14
d_call: NA
v_call: TRBV28
clone_size: once
cdr3_nt: TGTGCCAGCAGTAAACAGGCTGGGAATCAGCCCCAGCATTTT
cdr3_aa: CASSKQAGNQPQHF

j_call: TRBJ1-2
cdr3_length: 14
d_call: NA
v_call: TRBV9
clone_size: NA
cdr3_nt: TGTGCCAGCAGCGAAGGAATGGCAGGGGCTGGCTACACCTTC
cdr3_aa: CASSEGMAGAGYTF

j_call: TRBJ2-7
cdr3_length: 15
d_call: TRBD2
v_call: TRBV27
clone_size: NA
cdr3_nt: TGTGCCAGCAGAGGACGGTGGGGGGGACTTAGGGAGCAGTACTTC
cdr3_aa: CASRGRWGGLREQYF

j_call: TRBJ2-1
cdr3_length: 15
d_call: TRBD2
v_call: TRBV5-1
clone_size: NA
cdr3_nt: TGCGCCAGCAGCATAGCGGGGGGAGCCAACAATGAGCAGTTCTTC
cdr3_aa: CASSIAGGANNEQFF

j_call: TRBJ2-5
cdr3_length: 15
d_call: TRBD2
v_call: TRBV7-2
clone_size: NA
cdr3_nt: TGTGCCAGCAGCGGGGGACTAGCGGGGGCGGAGACCCAGTACTTC
cdr3_aa: CASSGGLAGAETQYF

j_call: TRBJ2-5
cdr3_length: 16
d_call: TRBD2
v_call: TRBV7-3
clone_size: NA
cdr3_nt: TGTGCCAGCAGCTTATCAACTAGCGGGGGCCAAGAGACCCAGTACTTC
cdr3_aa: CASSLSTSGGQETQYF

j_call: TRBJ2-5
cdr3_length: 16
d_call: NA
v_call: TRBV27
clone_size: few
cdr3_nt: TGTGCCAGCAGTTCTCCCTCCCCGGGGGGCCCTGAGACCCAGTACTTC
cdr3_aa: CASSSPSPGGPETQYF

j_call: TRBJ2-7
cdr3_length: 14
d_call: NA
v_call: TRBV29-1
clone_size: NA
cdr3_nt: TGCAGCGTTTCTCCGGATGGAACAGGTTACGAGCAGTACTTC
cdr3_aa: CSVSPDGTGYEQYF

j_call: TRBJ1-4
cdr3_length: 14
d_call: TRBD1
v_call: TRBV2
clone_size: NA
cdr3_nt: TGTGCCAGCAGTGAAGGGACAGGGGACGAAAAACTGTTTTTT
cdr3_aa: CASSEGTGDEKLFF

j_call: TRBJ2-7
cdr3_length: 15
d_call: TRBD2
v_call: TRBV11-3
clone_size: NA
cdr3_nt: TGTGCCAGCAGCTCCTTAGCGGGAGGGCGCTACGAGCAGTACTTC
cdr3_aa: CASSSLAGGRYEQYF

j_call: TRBJ1-1
cdr3_length: 13
d_call: TRBD1
v_call: TRBV18
clone_size: few
cdr3_nt: TGTGCCGGACGACAGGGACTGAACACTGAAGCTTTCTTT
cdr3_aa: CAGRQGLNTEAFF

j_call: TRBJ2-3
cdr3_length: 15
d_call: NA
v_call: TRBV7-6
clone_size: NA
cdr3_nt: TGTGCCAGCAGCGACGGGGTTACGAACACAGATACGCAGTATTTT
cdr3_aa: CASSDGVTNTDTQYF

j_call: TRBJ1-1
cdr3_length: 15
d_call: NA
v_call: TRBV5-4
clone_size: once
cdr3_nt: TGTGCCAGCAGCTTTGGGCATTCCATGAACACTGAAGCTTTCTTT
cdr3_aa: CASSFGHSMNTEAFF

j_call: TRBJ1-2
cdr3_length: 17
d_call: NA
v_call: TRBV18
clone_size: NA
cdr3_nt: TGTGCCAGCTCACCAGAGGCAGACGTACTTAGGAGGGATGGCTACACCTTC
cdr3_aa: CASSPEADVLRRDGYTF

j_call: TRBJ2-1
cdr3_length: 17
d_call: TRBD2
v_call: TRBV9
clone_size: NA
cdr3_nt: TGTGCCAGCAGCGTAGATCCGGCGGGAGGGCTTCGGAATGAGCAGTTCTTC
cdr3_aa: CASSVDPAGGLRNEQFF

j_call: TRBJ1-1
cdr3_length: 15
d_call: NA
v_call: TRBV9
clone_size: few
cdr3_nt: TGTGCCAGCAGCGTAGGGGGGGGCATGGGCACTGAAGCTTTCTTT
cdr3_aa: CASSVGGGMGTEAFF

j_call: TRBJ2-5
cdr3_length: 16
d_call: TRBD2
v_call: TRBV4-2
clone_size: few
cdr3_nt: TGTGCCAGCAGCCAAGTCGCGGCTAGCGGGGAAGAGACCCAGTACTTC
cdr3_aa: CASSQVAASGEETQYF

j_call: TRBJ1-1
cdr3_length: 14
d_call: NA
v_call: TRBV6-1
clone_size: NA
cdr3_nt: TGTGCCAGCAGTGAAGGAACTGCAAACACTGAAGCTTTCTTT
cdr3_aa: CASSEGTANTEAFF

j_call: TRBJ1-2
cdr3_length: 15
d_call: TRBD1
v_call: TRBV6-6
clone_size: few
cdr3_nt: TGTGCCAGCAGCCGAACCGGGACAGGGGGCTATGGCTACACCTTC
cdr3_aa: CASSRTGTGGYGYTF

j_call: TRBJ2-7
cdr3_length: 14
d_call: TRBD1
v_call: TRBV10-3
clone_size: many
cdr3_nt: TGTGCCATCAGTGAGAGGGGGCTCTTCTACGAGCAGTACTTC
cdr3_aa: CAISERGLFYEQYF

j_call: TRBJ1-1
cdr3_length: 16
d_call: TRBD1
v_call: TRBV13
clone_size: few
cdr3_nt: TGTGCCAGCAGCTTGGGAGCCGGGACAGTGAACACTGAAGCTTTCTTT
cdr3_aa: CASSLGAGTVNTEAFF

j_call: TRBJ2-7
cdr3_length: 12
d_call: NA
v_call: TRBV28
clone_size: once
cdr3_nt: TGTGCCAGCAGTTTACTCGGCTACGAGCAGTACTTC
cdr3_aa: CASSLLGYEQYF

j_call: TRBJ2-5
cdr3_length: 15
d_call: NA
v_call: TRBV11-3
clone_size: few
cdr3_nt: TGTGCCAGCAGCTACCCCCGTAGCCAACAAGAGACCCAGTACTTC
cdr3_aa: CASSYPRSQQETQYF

j_call: TRBJ1-2
cdr3_length: 13
d_call: NA
v_call: TRBV5-1
clone_size: NA
cdr3_nt: TGCGCCAGCAGCCCAGACACCTACTATGGCTACACCTTC
cdr3_aa: CASSPDTYYGYTF

j_call: TRBJ2-5
cdr3_length: 13
d_call: NA
v_call: TRBV11-1
clone_size: few
cdr3_nt: TGTGCCAGCAGCTTAGAAGGGGCAGAGACCCAGTACTTC
cdr3_aa: CASSLEGAETQYF

j_call: TRBJ1-3
cdr3_length: 14
d_call: NA
v_call: TRBV28
clone_size: NA
cdr3_nt: TGTGCCAGCGGAACAGGAGACTCTGGAAACACCATATATTTT
cdr3_aa: CASGTGDSGNTIYF

j_call: TRBJ2-1
cdr3_length: 15
d_call: TRBD2
v_call: TRBV2
clone_size: few
cdr3_nt: TGTGCCAGCAGTGAAGAACTAGCGGGCTACAATGAGCAGTTCTTC
cdr3_aa: CASSEELAGYNEQFF

j_call: TRBJ2-3
cdr3_length: 15
d_call: TRBD2
v_call: TRBV30
clone_size: NA
cdr3_nt: TGTGCCTGGAGTATAGAGGGACTAGCCGCAGATACGCAGTATTTT
cdr3_aa: CAWSIEGLAADTQYF

j_call: TRBJ1-1
cdr3_length: 13
d_call: NA
v_call: TRBV30
clone_size: NA
cdr3_nt: TGTGCCTGGAGCACCGGGAGGAACACTGAAGCTTTCTTT
cdr3_aa: CAWSTGRNTEAFF

j_call: TRBJ1-5
cdr3_length: 14
d_call: NA
v_call: TRBV5-4
clone_size: NA
cdr3_nt: TGTGCCAGCAGCACGGAGCCGGGGTTCCATCCCCAGCATTTT
cdr3_aa: CASSTEPGFHPQHF

j_call: TRBJ1-3
cdr3_length: 16
d_call: TRBD1
v_call: TRBV12-5
clone_size: NA
cdr3_nt: TGTGCTAGTGGTTTGGGACAGGGACGGTCTGGAAACACCATATATTTT
cdr3_aa: CASGLGQGRSGNTIYF

j_call: TRBJ2-3
cdr3_length: 14
d_call: TRBD1
v_call: TRBV5-1
clone_size: NA
cdr3_nt: TGCGCCAGCAGCGACATTACAGGGGTAGATACGCAGTATTTT
cdr3_aa: CASSDITGVDTQYF

j_call: TRBJ2-7
cdr3_length: 16
d_call: TRBD1
v_call: TRBV9
clone_size: few
cdr3_nt: TGTGCCAGCAGCGTAGGAGCGACAGGGGTGTCCTACGAGCAGTACTTC
cdr3_aa: CASSVGATGVSYEQYF

j_call: TRBJ2-5
cdr3_length: 15
d_call: NA
v_call: TRBV7-9
clone_size: NA
cdr3_nt: TGTGCCAGCAGCTTACAGCGGATGTACCAAGAGACCCAGTACTTC
cdr3_aa: CASSLQRMYQETQYF

j_call: TRBJ2-7
cdr3_length: 14
d_call: NA
v_call: TRBV27
clone_size: once
cdr3_nt: TGTGCCAGCAGTTTGAACAGAAACTCCTACGAGCAGTACTTC
cdr3_aa: CASSLNRNSYEQYF

j_call: TRBJ1-1
cdr3_length: 12
d_call: NA
v_call: TRBV7-9
clone_size: few
cdr3_nt: TGTGCCAGCATCCGTTTTGAGACTGAAGCTTTCTTT
cdr3_aa: CASIRFETEAFF